This T cell receptor (beta chain) was identified during a study of cytomegalovirus exposure and HLA in healthy donors. Study-level findings and limits: The investigators catalogued 150 to 200 TCR beta chains as cytomegalovirus-associated.

In the case of this clone: The antigen remains undetermined.

PCR employed 60 Vbeta and 13 Jbeta primers. Assay: immunoSEQ multiplex PCR; the TCRdb copy retains only in-frame clones and omits some. Of 250,000 to 350,000 clones listed, 86% are singletons. Germline V lookup: CDR1 MGHDK, CDR2 SYGVNS. The CDR3 spans 15 residues. The V end lost 1 base, the J end lost 3 bases, and 13 bases lay between the germline ends. Sequencing was done on a sample of PBMCs. This clonotype originated in a man aged 35 to 55 in good health and CMV-seropositive. The chain combines TRBV25-1 with TRBJ2-7; maybe TRBD1 (6 bases). The CDR3 here is CASSEFGTGYYEQYF. In nucleotides, the CDR3 is TGTGCCAGCAGTGAATTTGGAACAGGGTACTACGAGCAGTACTTC.